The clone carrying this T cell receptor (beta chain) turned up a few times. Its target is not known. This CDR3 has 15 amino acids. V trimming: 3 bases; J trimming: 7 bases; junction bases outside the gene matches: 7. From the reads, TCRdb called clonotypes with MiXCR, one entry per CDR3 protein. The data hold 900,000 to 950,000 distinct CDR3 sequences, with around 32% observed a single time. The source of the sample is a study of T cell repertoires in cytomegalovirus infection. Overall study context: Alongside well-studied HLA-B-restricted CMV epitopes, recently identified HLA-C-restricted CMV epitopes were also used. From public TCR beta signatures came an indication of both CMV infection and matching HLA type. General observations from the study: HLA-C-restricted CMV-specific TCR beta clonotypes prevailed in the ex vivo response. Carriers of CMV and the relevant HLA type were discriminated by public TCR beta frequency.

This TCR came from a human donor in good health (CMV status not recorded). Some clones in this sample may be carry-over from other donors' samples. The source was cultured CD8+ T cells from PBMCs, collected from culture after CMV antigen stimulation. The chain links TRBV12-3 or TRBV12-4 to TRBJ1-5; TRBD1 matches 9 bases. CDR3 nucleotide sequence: TGTGCCAGCAGTTTTGAGGGACAGGGAGGACAGCCCCAGCATTTT. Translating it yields CASSFEGQGGQPQHF.